The 16 T cell receptor beta chains below all came from one sample that was sequenced in a study of T cell repertoires in cytomegalovirus infection. TCRdb called the reads again in MiXCR, with one record for every CDR3 protein. The sample contains fewer than 1,000,000 distinct CDR3 sequences, about 33% of which appear only once. Their antigens remain unidentified. This specimen consisted of cultured CD8+ T cells from PBMCs, obtained from culture after CMV antigen stimulation. Receptors were obtained from a human donor in good health (CMV status not recorded). Some clones in this sample may be carry-over from other donors' samples.

The V gene is TRBV12-3 or TRBV12-4, the J gene TRBJ1-2; D is uncertain. The CDR3 has 12 amino acids. V was shortened by 4 bases and J by 5 bases, with 8 bases between the two germline ends. The CDR3 reads CASSSEGYGYTF. The CDR3, as DNA: TGTGCCAGCAGTTCAGAGGGATATGGCTACACCTTC.

About this clonotype: This may stem from a read error, because a much larger clone lies one nucleotide away. The chain combines TRBV4-1 with TRBJ2-5; D is ambiguous. CDR1 MGHRA and CDR2 YSYEKL come from the germline V gene. The CDR3 length is 13 residues. The CDR3 spells CASSQRLKEIQYF. In DNA form, the CDR3 reads TGCGCCAGCAGCCAGAGGCTGAAAGAGATCCAGTACTTC.

In nucleotides, the CDR3 is TGTGCCATCAGTGAGTCGAAGGGGACAGCGAACACTGAAGCTTTCTTT. This encodes CAISESKGTANTEAFF. The V gene is TRBV10-3, the J gene TRBJ1-1, with 7 bases identical to TRBD1. CDR3 size: 16 residues. Unmatched junction bases numbered 5, after V lost 0 bases and J lost 1 base. Germline assignment: CDR1 ENHRY and CDR2 SYGVKD.

This clonotype showed up just once. The chain joins TRBV7-4 to TRBJ1-5; D not certain. Germline V gene sequence: CDR1 SGHVT, CDR2 SQSDAQ. Deletions cut 4 bases from V and 2 bases from J, with 9 bases between. This CDR3 is 14 amino acids long. CDR3 sequence (DNA): TGTGCCAGCAGCTCAGAGGCGGGCAATCAGCCCCAGCATTTT. Its protein is CASSSEAGNQPQHF.

This chain joins TRBV6-6 and TRBJ1-1; the match to TRBD1 covers 8 bases. After removal of 0 bases from V and 0 bases from J, the junction contained 6 bases not matched to a gene. This CDR3 spans 17 amino acids. Germline assignment: CDR1 MNHNY and CDR2 SVGAGI (reference sequence). The CDR3 region is CASSYSLMTGVNTEAFF. The CDR3 DNA sequence: TGTGCCAGCAGTTACTCCCTAATGACAGGGGTGAACACTGAAGCTTTCTTT.

This clonotype appeared a few times. The chain is built from TRBV2 and TRBJ2-7; TRBD1 might be the D (5 bases). Trimming took off 7 bases at V and 4 bases at J, with 11 bases between the two ends. This CDR3 is 12 amino acids long. Per germline, CDR1 SNHLY and CDR2 FYNNEI. DNA for the CDR3: TGTGCCAGCATAGGGGTAGGTTACGAGCAGTACTTC. Translating gives CASIGVGYEQYF.

The CDR3 coding sequence is TGTGCCAGTAGGGCACCTGGTGAACCTGAAGCTTTCTTT. Translated: CASRAPGEPEAFF. The rearrangement joins TRBV19 to TRBJ1-1, with D unresolved. The CDR3 is made up of 13 amino acids. CDR1 LNHDA and CDR2 SQIVND come from the germline V gene (reference sequence). Trimming left V 6 bases short and J 6 bases short, with 14 bases between.

Only a few counts were recorded for this clonotype. The genes are TRBV4-1 and TRBJ2-1; D remains ambiguous. Germline loops: CDR1 MGHRA, CDR2 YSYEKL. V was cut by 4 bases and J by 10 bases, with 17 bases left in between. This CDR3 is 14 amino acids long. The CDR3 DNA follows: TGCGCCAGCAGCCCCTGGGAAAGGGCCGGCGAGCAGTTCTTC. Its protein product is CASSPWERAGEQFF.

Turning to this clonotype: Relative to the germline gene, one junction end is altered; a read error may explain this. J is TRBJ2-2 and V is TRBV7-4; TRBD1 is a possible D gene (6 bases). This CDR3 region has 17 residues. Germline assignment: CDR1 SGHVT and CDR2 SQSDAQ. The CDR3, as DNA: TGTGCCAGCCACTTGCTTCCTCCAGGGGTAGACACCGGGGACCTGTTTTTT. Translated: CASHLLPPGVDTGDLFF.

A few counts support this clonotype. V usage is TRBV27 and J usage is TRBJ2-7, with unresolved D. This CDR3 contains 15 residues. V lost 1 base and J 0 bases, leaving 10 bases between the germline ends. Looked up from germline, CDR1 is MNHEY and CDR2 is SMNVEV (reference sequence). The DNA for the CDR3 is TGTGCCAGCAGTTTATATTATGGGAACTCCTACGAGCAGTACGTC. It encodes CASSLYYGNSYEQYV.

The chain carries TRBV2 and TRBJ1-3, with 9 nucleotides matching TRBD1. The CDR3 totals 18 residues. With 6 bases clipped from V and 3 bases from J, the junction kept 15 bases outside the gene matches. Per germline, CDR1 SNHLY and CDR2 FYNNEI. The CDR3 DNA sequence: TGTGCCAGCAGGGTAGCGGCCACCGGGACAGGGCTTGGAAACACCATATATTTT. Translation: CASRVAATGTGLGNTIYF. The full variable domain, completed using reference TRBV2 and TRBJ1-3, is EPEVTQTPSHQVTQMGQEVILRCVPISNHLYFYWYRQILGQKVEFLVSFYNNEISEKSEIFDDQFSVERPDGSNFTLKIRSTKLEDSAMYFCASRVAATGTGLGNTIYFGEGSWLTVV.

The J gene is TRBJ2-7, the V gene TRBV20-1, with 7 bases that match TRBD1. Germline V lookup: CDR1 DFQATT, CDR2 SNEGSKA (reference sequence). CDR3 length: 13 amino acids. Unmatched junction bases numbered 3, after V lost 0 bases and J lost 4 bases. The CDR3: CSARDHRGYEQYF. CDR3 DNA: TGCAGTGCTAGAGATCACAGGGGTTACGAGCAGTACTTC.

The sample holds a few counts of this clonotype. The chain uses TRBV11-2 and TRBJ2-3; D is uncertain. Germline values: CDR1 SGHAT, CDR2 FQNNGV. The CDR3 sequence is 15 residues long. V lost 1 base to trimming and J lost 2 bases, with 10 bases between them. The CDR3 coding sequence is TGTGCCAGCAGCTTAGGTAGCAAGACCACAGATACGCAGTATTTT. Translated, it gives CASSLGSKTTDTQYF.

The genes are TRBV7-9 and TRBJ1-4, with D possibly TRBD1 on 5 matching bases. The CDR3 sequence is 15 residues long. V lost 5 bases and J 4 bases, leaving 14 bases between the germline ends. Per the germline V gene, CDR1 is SEHNR and CDR2 is FQNEAQ (reference sequence). The CDR3 nucleotides are TGTGCCAGCAGCCCGAAGCCGGGGGATAATGAAAAACTGTTTTTT. Its protein product is CASSPKPGDNEKLFF. The full variable domain, with the rest looked up from reference TRBV7-9 and TRBJ1-4, is DTGVSQNPRHKITKRGQNVTFRCDPISEHNRLYWYRQTLGQGPEFLTYFQNEAQLEKSRLLSDRFSAERPKGSFSTLEIQRTEQGDSAMYLCASSPKPGDNEKLFFGSGTQLSVL.

The J gene is TRBJ2-2, the V gene TRBV13; the D gene could be TRBD1 or TRBD2 (6 bases each). This CDR3 has 15 amino acids. Germline lookup yields CDR1 PRHDT and CDR2 FYEKMQ (reference sequence). Trimming took off 5 bases at V and 3 bases at J, with 13 bases between the two ends. The CDR3 sequence is CASSERGVYTGELFF. The CDR3 DNA is TGTGCCAGCAGCGAGAGGGGGGTTTACACCGGGGAGCTGTTTTTT.

This rearrangement joins TRBV5-8 to TRBJ2-3, with 14 bases fitting TRBD2. The trim removed 4 bases at V and 2 bases at J, leaving 6 bases unmatched. The germline V gene has CDR1 SGHTS and CDR2 YDEGEE. This CDR3 spans 17 amino acids. The CDR3 nucleotides are TGTGCCAGCAGCCCGGGACTAGCGGGGGACTTCACAGATACGCAGTATTTT. Amino acids: CASSPGLAGDFTDTQYF.